The TCR beta chain described here comes from a study of cytomegalovirus exposure and HLA in healthy donors (dated by TCRdb to the late 2010s). Regarding the complete study: According to an earlier analysis of a few hundred of the donors, 150 million to 200 million T cells yielded over 90 million unique TCR beta sequences and roughly 280 Gb of sequence data. Around 320 gigabases of sequencing data and 80 million or so unique TCR sequences were included in an early release covering around 600 HLA-typed donors. Among the roughly 400 genotyped donors, approximately 76% belonged to the genetic ancestry cluster associated with self-reported Caucasian donors. The study was designed to test whether signatures of past pathogen exposure could be identified by cataloging public T cell receptors. The study used immunosequencing to profile the T cell repertoires of approximately 690 subjects and linked those repertoires to cytomegalovirus serostatus. Along with the approximately 700-subject first cohort, a separate validation cohort of roughly 110 different subjects was used. High-throughput TCR immunosequencing, statistical association of individual TCRs with disease status, and machine learning were combined to predict cytomegalovirus infection status. In a later analysis, previously published TCR beta repertoires from 550 to 750 donors were re-analyzed and high-resolution HLA genotyping was added so that TCR occurrence patterns could be studied. Rather than using new phenotypic data, the later analysis identified candidate immune exposures from TCR beta sequences and from how often those sequences occurred across donors. In an earlier analysis of several hundred of the donors, high-throughput TCR beta sequencing was used to judge whether each TCR beta V gene segment behaved as functional or pseudogenic. Alongside the repertoire data, information on donor age, sex, ethnicity and CMV serostatus was compiled. Genome-wide SNP genotypes for about 60% of the roughly 700 donors were used in a later genetic analysis, which treated that subset as a discovery cohort. Every discovery cohort repertoire had been produced on one sequencing platform. HLA typing covered class I and class II loci at four-digit resolution. Typing coverage differed by locus: A, B, C, DRB1 and DQB1 were typed in roughly 620-640 donors, DQA1 in roughly 500, DPA1 in some 610, and DPB1 in about 450. Roughly five DR-DQ haplotypes were handled as single units for association and clustering, since linkage in the cohort was strong. On average, about 200,000 unique TCR beta nucleotide sequences were sequenced per donor among about 400 genotyped donors of the cohort, with 15% to 20% of those sequences being non-productive.

The cohort consisted of approximately 670 healthy bone marrow donors. At the time of sampling, all cohort members were nominally healthy, though unrecorded immune exposures were likely present. The donor tested CMV seronegative and was one of the 352 seronegative cohort members. A peripheral blood sample was collected from each donor, and TCR beta sequencing was performed on peripheral blood mononuclear cells. The Qiagen DNeasy Blood Extraction Kit was used to extract genomic DNA from the blood cell samples. The germline V gene specifies SGDLS as CDR1 and YYNGEE as CDR2. There are 15 amino acids in the CDR3, from cysteine to phenylalanine inclusive. Of the read, only the CDR3 DNA is kept; its 45 bases are in frame from base 1. At the junction V is shortened by 6 bases and J by 8 bases; bases outside the gene matches: 10. Study-wide findings and limitations: A cluster of highly shared sequence variants was judged likely to represent a technical artifact of the sequencing pipeline. A further reported finding was that TCR beta sequences accurately predicted the HLA-A and HLA-B alleles for most subjects in the first cohort. Compared with the 666-donor mean, donors in an Asian-associated ancestry cluster had fewer N-insertions in productive TCRs, according to a later genetic analysis. A later analysis reported that several top co-occurrence clusters appeared linked to parvovirus B19, influenza, CMV and Epstein-Barr virus. In a later analysis, the rate of TCR association differed among HLA loci, with DRB1 alleles having the most associated TCRs and HLA-C alleles having the fewest. Assigning TCR associations to individual alleles was difficult when HLA alleles, especially DR and DQ, strongly co-occurred. A later analysis associated about 16,000 TCR beta sequences with specific HLA alleles at a false discovery rate of 0.05. The only immune exposure information available for the cohort was CMV serostatus. Presence/absence analyses assumed roughly uniform sequencing depth across donors, an assumption that may not hold. Linkage disequilibrium might explain the correlated functional status among segregating V segments, but an unknown experimental factor could not be ruled out. Because some donors lacked HLA typing at each locus, the association tests relied only on the typed subset. The study listed 150 to 200 TCR beta chains as associated with cytomegalovirus. Because the 87-base-pair reads could not distinguish some IMGT-functional V segments, including TRBV6-2 and TRBV6-3, those segments were excluded. While some public TCRs were present in many individuals, most TCR sequences turned up only very rarely across donors. It was suggested by the authors that the approach could potentially be generalized to other disease states and immunological phenotypes. In a later analysis, most CMV-associated TCR beta chains were found to appear HLA-restricted, with HLA associations seemingly driven largely by CMV exposure. Three of the identified cytomegalovirus-associated TCR beta chains were confirmed in vitro to be specific for cytomegalovirus antigens. In an earlier analysis of approximately 590 of the donors, most TCR beta V segments were observed in productive rearrangements about 90% or about 30% of the time, broadly matching IMGT annotations. Only TCR beta chains were sequenced in this cohort, and the absence of alpha or paired-chain data limited detectable features. In a later genetic analysis, a missense DCLRE1C variant was associated with V-gene and J-gene trimming of TCR beta chains, and the association was replicated in an independent cohort. In a later analysis, HLA-associated TCR beta chains showed more clonal expansion and lower generation probabilities than non-associated chains that were equally common. The classifier was reported to diagnose cytomegalovirus status with high specificity and sensitivity in both the original cohort and the validation cohort. The earlier analysis of approximately 560 of the donors excluded roughly 17 rarely observed V segments, including chromosome 9 orphons, because counts were too low.

About this clone: Its antigen has not been determined. The sample holds no much larger clone one base away, and base qualities are not on file.

To prepare the library, the immunoSEQ multiplex PCR assay was applied. For the multiplex PCR, a mixture combining 60 forward primers for TCR Vbeta segments and 13 reverse primers for TCR Jbeta segments was used. The CDR3 region of rearranged TCR beta genes was amplified from genomic DNA with a multiplex PCR assay. The Illumina HiSeq System was used to sequence the amplified TCR beta libraries as 87-base-pair reads. In the original analysis: A later analysis counted some 74 million unique TCR beta chains across the 650 to 700 repertoires, and around 9.9 million of these chains were shared by at least two donors. A nearest-neighbor algorithm error-corrected the raw reads and collapsed the reads into unique sequences, merging closely related sequences to remove PCR and sequencing errors. Alignment of CDR3 sequences to IMGT reference sequences was used to assign V, D and J gene segments. For a sequence to be retained, a match of at least six nucleotides to both a V gene segment and a J gene segment was required. A rearrangement was called productive if the CDR3 had no stop codons and remained in frame with V and J, and every other rearrangement was called non-productive. CDR3 was defined according to IMGT convention as the region running from the second conserved V-encoded cysteine to the conserved J-encoded phenylalanine. Sequences without an unambiguous match to a single V gene segment were excluded from the earlier analysis of a few hundred of the donors. An earlier analysis of fewer than 650 of the donors classified V segments as functional when productive rearrangements were above 56.7% and as segregating when the standard deviation between donors was above 5%. A statistical classification framework was built to diagnose cytomegalovirus status from the catalog of TCR beta chain sequences. In a later analysis, V and J genes were assigned by comparing TCR nucleotide sequences against IMGT/GENE-DB human TR gene sequences. In a later analysis, CDR3 sequences and most-parsimonious VDJ recombination scenarios were assigned using the TCRdist pipeline. In a later analysis, each TCR beta chain was defined by its CDR3 amino acid sequence together with its V-gene family, and reads without a unique V-gene family were excluded. A later analysis removed 592 highly shared, low-generation-probability nucleotide sequences to deal with suspected cross-contamination and a sequencing artifact. For each public chain, a later analysis derived a clonal expansion index from normalized ranks of inferred template counts within each repertoire. A later analysis computed generation probabilities with a VDJ recombination model fitted to out-of-frame rearrangements, and checked the results against IGoR. A later analysis scored TCR-TCR, TCR-HLA and TCR-CMV co-occurrence with hypergeometric tests, applying a repertoire-size bias correction to TCR pairs. A later analysis estimated false discovery rates by permuting HLA or CMV assignments 20 times. In a later analysis, co-occurring TCRs were grouped using DBSCAN, and TCRdist sequence similarity was added for clustering within HLA-allele-positive subsets. Co-occurrence clustering excluded repertoires with fewer than 30,000 or more than 120,000 public chains, plus five with anomalous nucleotide sharing. Sourced from immuneACCESS, this table was stored by TCRdb with only in-frame sequences that have V and J called. A share of the clones is absent; for the studies checked, an unresolved V gene accounts for under half, and the remainder has no known explanation. D and trimming were read from the DNA, whereas the V and J calls and clone size are those reported in that table. This sample holds about 250,000 clones; 80% to 95% were observed only once. The ten largest clones add up to about 1.7% of the sample.

The origin of this receptor is a girl aged 2 to 10 in good health and CMV-seronegative. The rearrangement joined TRBV9 to TRBJ2-1; 11 junctional bases match TRBD2. The sequencing input was PBMCs. CDR3 sequence: CASKLTSGMGDEQFF. DNA sequence: TGTGCCAGCAAATTGACTAGCGGGATGGGCGATGAGCAGTTCTTC.